This T cell receptor (beta chain) was sequenced during a study of shared clonotypes between healthy human individuals. On the study more broadly: CD4 naive cells filled three plates per donor, CD4 memory three, CD8 naive two and CD8 memory one. Broader study findings: Sorted-subset samples were not fully sequenced, rarefaction indicated.

It was CD45RO-negative cells, positively selected for CCR7, that made up naive CD8 cells, with terminally differentiated effector memory CD45RA+ cells excluded. Germline V gene lookup returns CDR1 LNHDA and CDR2 SQIVND (reference sequence). This CDR3 region has 14 residues. The ends were cut back, 3 bases at V and 6 bases at J, with 11 bases in the middle. The protocol was immunoSEQ multiplex PCR, while the TCRdb copy is restricted to in-frame clones and leaves out a portion. This table has fewer than 700,000 clones, approximately 95% appearing once. Turning to this clone: Its cognate antigen is unknown.

V is TRBV19 and J is TRBJ2-2; D not certain. This clonotype originated in a woman under 40 in good health. The sample taken for sequencing was naive CD8+ T cells sorted from blood. The CDR3 DNA is TGTGCCAGTAGTATTACGGCGTTGTCCGGGGAGCTGTTTTTT. Translation gives CASSITALSGELFF.